This T cell receptor (beta chain) came from a study of T cells in Graves' hyperthyroidism and ophthalmopathy. This clonotype was seen at least ten times. Researchers amplified the TCR beta CDR3 regions from RNA transcripts. In the first-round RT-PCR of the TCR CDR3, the HTBI primer set was used. TCRdb reprocessed the multiplex PCR reads with MiXCR, giving one entry per CDR3 protein. This sample has 550,000 to 650,000 distinct CDR3 sequences, with approximately 14% found just once. V gave up 6 bases and J gave up 3 bases, with 11 bases separating them. This CDR3 contains 13 residues. Per germline, CDR1 ENHRY and CDR2 SYGVKD. Clinical symptoms, serum thyroxine, TRAb, thyroid ultrasound and orbital computed tomography established diagnosis.

Sequenced sample: blood. The TCR originated in a woman in her twenties or thirties with Graves' hyperthyroidism that later progressed to Graves' ophthalmopathy. This rearrangement joins TRBV10-3 to TRBJ1-1; D gene unclear. The CDR3 bases are TGTGCCATCAGGCCCAACGAAGACACTGAAGCTTTCTTT. Protein product: CAIRPNEDTEAFF.